This entry lists 8 T cell receptor beta chains sequenced from one sample in a study of blood T cell repertoires in COVID-19. The protocol was immunoSEQ multiplex PCR, while the TCRdb copy is restricted to in-frame clones and leaves out a portion. In the table there are some 300,000 clones, 90% of which are singletons. Sample: peripheral blood. These receptor sequences come from a woman in her forties or fifties with COVID-19, enrolled during active disease.

V gene TRBV2 combines with J gene TRBJ2-6; D is perhaps TRBD2 (6 bases). V was pared by 7 bases and J by 0 bases, with 10 bases between. The germline gives CDR1 SNHLY, CDR2 FYNNEI. This CDR3 has 15 amino acids. The CDR3 sequence: CASNDGSSGANVLTF. CDR3 nucleotide sequence: TGTGCCAGCAACGACGGGAGCTCTGGGGCCAACGTCCTGACTTTC.

J is TRBJ1-1 and V is TRBV6-5; D gene uncertain. The germline CDR1 and CDR2 sequences are MNHEY and SVGAGI. V was clipped by 6 bases and J by 5 bases, with 13 bases between them. The CDR3 is 13 residues long. The DNA for the CDR3 is TGTGCCAGCAGCCGACAAGGTGAGACTGAAGCTTTCTTT. This encodes CASSRQGETEAFF.

The chain joins TRBV14 to TRBJ1-1; 8 nucleotides match TRBD1. Germline V CDR1 and CDR2: SGHDN, FVKESK. With 7 bases clipped from V and 0 bases from J, the junction kept 7 bases outside the gene matches. The CDR3 runs 15 residues. In nucleotides, the CDR3 is TGTGCCAGCAACCGACAGGGGCTTATGAACACTGAAGCTTTCTTT. Its protein product is CASNRQGLMNTEAFF.

This chain links TRBV30 with TRBJ2-1; possibly TRBD1 for D (6 bases). V was cut by 3 bases and J by 5 bases, with 11 bases left in between. From germline, CDR1 is GTSNPN and CDR2 SVGIG (reference sequence). CDR3 length equals 13 residues. CDR3: CAWSLDRNNEQFF. For the CDR3, the DNA is TGTGCCTGGAGCCTGGACAGAAACAATGAGCAGTTCTTC.

The J gene is TRBJ2-1, the V gene TRBV24-1, with 13 nucleotides matching TRBD2. The V and J ends lost 1 base and 4 bases, in that order; junction bases with no gene match: 3. CDR3 size: 17 residues. CDR1 KGHDR and CDR2 SFDVKD come from the germline V gene. The CDR3 nucleotides read TGTGCCACCAGTGATTTCTCGACTAGCGGGAGGTACAATGAGCAGTTCTTC. Protein: CATSDFSTSGRYNEQFF.

This clone was seen a single time. V and J are TRBV30 and TRBJ1-5; D is possibly TRBD1 (6 bases). CDR1 is GTSNPN, CDR2 SVGIG, per germline (reference sequence). Between the trimmed V and J ends, which lost 0 bases and 2 bases, there was a span of 8 bases. CDR3 length equals 14 residues. CDR3 bases: TGTGCCTGGAGTGTACCAGGGGGCAATCAGCCCCAGCATTTT. Amino acid sequence: CAWSVPGGNQPQHF.

This clone was detected only a few times. This rearrangement joins TRBV5-6 to TRBJ1-5; maybe TRBD1 (6 bases). The CDR3 sequence is 15 residues long. The germline CDR1 and CDR2 sequences are SGHDT and YYEEEE. The germline V and J ends were trimmed by 3 bases and 2 bases, with 12 bases remaining between them. In DNA, the CDR3 is TGTGCCAGCAGCTACCGGGACACGGGCAATCAGCCCCAGCATTTT. It yields the protein CASSYRDTGNQPQHF.

The chain combines TRBV25-1 with TRBJ2-2; 8 nucleotides agree with TRBD2. The CDR3 length is 14 residues. CDR1 is MGHDK, CDR2 SYGVNS, per germline. V shed 8 bases, J shed 5 bases, and the junction held 7 bases outside the gene matches. The CDR3 DNA follows: TGTGCCAGCGGGGGAGCGGGAGCTACCGGGGAGCTGTTTTTT. Translated, it gives CASGGAGATGELFF.